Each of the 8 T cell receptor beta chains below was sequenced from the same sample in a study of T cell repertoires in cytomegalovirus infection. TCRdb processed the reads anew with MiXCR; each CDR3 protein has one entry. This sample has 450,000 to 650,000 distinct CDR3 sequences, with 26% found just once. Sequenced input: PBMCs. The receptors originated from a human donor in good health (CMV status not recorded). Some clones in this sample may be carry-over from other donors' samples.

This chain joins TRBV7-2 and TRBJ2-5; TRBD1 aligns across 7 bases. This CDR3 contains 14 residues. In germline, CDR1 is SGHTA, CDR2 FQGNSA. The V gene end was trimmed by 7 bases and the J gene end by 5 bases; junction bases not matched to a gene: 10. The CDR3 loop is CASTPSGGVETQYF. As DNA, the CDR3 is TGTGCCAGCACCCCTTCAGGGGGTGTGGAGACCCAGTACTTC.

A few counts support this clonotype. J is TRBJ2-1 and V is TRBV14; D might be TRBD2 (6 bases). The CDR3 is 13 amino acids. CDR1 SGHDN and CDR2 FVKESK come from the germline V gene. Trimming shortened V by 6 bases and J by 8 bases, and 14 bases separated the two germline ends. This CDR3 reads CASRPTGVDEQFF. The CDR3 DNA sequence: TGTGCCAGCAGGCCGACGGGGGTTGATGAGCAGTTCTTC. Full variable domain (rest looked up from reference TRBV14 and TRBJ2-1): EAGVTQFPSHSVIEKGQTVTLRCDPISGHDNLYWYRRVMGKEIKFLLHFVKESKQDESGMPNNRFLAERTGGTYSTLKVQPAELEDSGVYFCASRPTGVDEQFFGPGTRLTVL.

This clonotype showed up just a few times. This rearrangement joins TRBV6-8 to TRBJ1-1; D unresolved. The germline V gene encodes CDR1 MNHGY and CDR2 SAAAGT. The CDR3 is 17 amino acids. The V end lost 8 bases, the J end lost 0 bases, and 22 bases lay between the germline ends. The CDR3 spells CASFLGVGVGMNTEAFF. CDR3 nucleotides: TGTGCCAGCTTTCTCGGGGTTGGGGTAGGAATGAACACTGAAGCTTTCTTT.

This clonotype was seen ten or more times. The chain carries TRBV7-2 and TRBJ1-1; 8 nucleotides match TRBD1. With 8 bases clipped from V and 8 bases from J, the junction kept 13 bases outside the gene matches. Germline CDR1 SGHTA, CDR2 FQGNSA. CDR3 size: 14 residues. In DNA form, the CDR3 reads TGTGCCAGCCAACAAATACAGGGGGGGGGAGAAGCTTTCTTT. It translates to CASQQIQGGGEAFF. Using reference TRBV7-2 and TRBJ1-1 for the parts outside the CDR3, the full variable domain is GAGVSQSPSNKVTEKGKDVELRCDPISGHTALYWYRQSLGQGLEFLIYFQGNSAPDKSGLPSDRFSAERTGGSVSTLTIQRTQQEDSAVYLCASQQIQGGGEAFFGQGTRLTVV.

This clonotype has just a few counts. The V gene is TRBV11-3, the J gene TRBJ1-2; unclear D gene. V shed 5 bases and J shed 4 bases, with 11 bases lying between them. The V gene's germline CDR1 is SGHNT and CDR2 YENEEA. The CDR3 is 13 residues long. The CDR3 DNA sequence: TGTGCCAGCAGCGTAACACTGGGCTATGGCTACACCTTC. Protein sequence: CASSVTLGYGYTF.

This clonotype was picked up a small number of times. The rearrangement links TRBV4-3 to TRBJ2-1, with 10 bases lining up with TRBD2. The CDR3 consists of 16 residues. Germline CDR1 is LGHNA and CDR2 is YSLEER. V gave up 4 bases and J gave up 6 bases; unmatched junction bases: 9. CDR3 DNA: TGCGCCAGCAGCCCAAGGGAGAGCGGGAGGGCCAATGAGCAGTTCTTC. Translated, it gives CASSPRESGRANEQFF.

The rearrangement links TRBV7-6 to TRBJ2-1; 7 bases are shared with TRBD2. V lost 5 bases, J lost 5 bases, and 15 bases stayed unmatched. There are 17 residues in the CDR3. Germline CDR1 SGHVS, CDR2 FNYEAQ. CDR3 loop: CASSRAVGGTINNEQFF. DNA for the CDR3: TGTGCCAGCAGCCGAGCGGTGGGAGGGACTATCAACAATGAGCAGTTCTTC.

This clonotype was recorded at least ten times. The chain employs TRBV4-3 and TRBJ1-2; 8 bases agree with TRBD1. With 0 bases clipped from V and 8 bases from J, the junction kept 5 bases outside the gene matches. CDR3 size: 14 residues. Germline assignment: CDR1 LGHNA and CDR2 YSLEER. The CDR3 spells CASSQENTGGGYTF. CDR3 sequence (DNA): TGCGCCAGCAGCCAAGAAAACACAGGGGGAGGCTACACCTTC.